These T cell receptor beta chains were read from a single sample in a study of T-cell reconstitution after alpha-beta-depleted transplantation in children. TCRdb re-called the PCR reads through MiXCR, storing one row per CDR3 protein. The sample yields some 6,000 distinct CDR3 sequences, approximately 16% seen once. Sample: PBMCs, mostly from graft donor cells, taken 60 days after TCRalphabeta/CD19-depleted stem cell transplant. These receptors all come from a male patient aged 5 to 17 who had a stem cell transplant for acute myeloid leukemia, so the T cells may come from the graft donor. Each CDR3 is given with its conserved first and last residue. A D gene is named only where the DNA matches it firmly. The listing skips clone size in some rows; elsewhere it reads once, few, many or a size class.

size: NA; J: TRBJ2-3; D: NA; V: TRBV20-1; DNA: TGCAGTGCTAGTCACCGGGGAGGCACAGATACGCAGTATTTT; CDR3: CSASHRGGTDTQYF
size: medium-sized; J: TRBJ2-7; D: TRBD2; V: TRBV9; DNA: TGTGCCAGCAGCGTAGCGGGGGGTAATTACGAGCAGTACTTC; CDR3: CASSVAGGNYEQYF
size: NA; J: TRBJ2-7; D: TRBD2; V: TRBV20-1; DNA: TGCAGTGCTAGGGGACTAGCGGACTACGAGCAGTACTTC; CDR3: CSARGLADYEQYF
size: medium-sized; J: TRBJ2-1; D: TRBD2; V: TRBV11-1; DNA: TGTGCCAGCAGCTTCCCGACTAGCGGGAGTGTCCCCTACAATGAGCAGTTCTTC; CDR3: CASSFPTSGSVPYNEQFF
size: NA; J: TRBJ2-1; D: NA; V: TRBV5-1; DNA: TGCGCCAGCAGCTTGGGGTCGGGGGGCTACAAAGAGCAGTTCTTC; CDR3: CASSLGSGGYKEQFF
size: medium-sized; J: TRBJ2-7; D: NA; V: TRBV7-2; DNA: TGTGCCAGCAGCCCCGGTACGGCGGGGCCCTCCTACGAGCAGTACTTC; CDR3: CASSPGTAGPSYEQYF
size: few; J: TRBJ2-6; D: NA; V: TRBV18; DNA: TGTGCCAGCTCACCCCCCGGGCGCGTTTATGGGGCCAACGTCCTGACTTTC; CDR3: CASSPPGRVYGANVLTF
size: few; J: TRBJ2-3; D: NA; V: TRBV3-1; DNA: TGTGCCAGCAGCCCAATATCTAGCGGCACAGATACGCAGTATTTT; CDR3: CASSPISSGTDTQYF
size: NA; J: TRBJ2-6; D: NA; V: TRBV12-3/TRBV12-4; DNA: TGTGCCAGCTACCTCGACAGCTCTGGGGCCAACGTCCTGACTTTC; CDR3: CASYLDSSGANVLTF
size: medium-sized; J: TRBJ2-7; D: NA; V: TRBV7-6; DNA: TGTGCCAGCAGCGTAGCGGTCCCCTACGAGCAGTACTTC; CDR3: CASSVAVPYEQYF
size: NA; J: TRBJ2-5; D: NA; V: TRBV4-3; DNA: TGCGCCAGCAGCCAAGAGGCTCGTCGAGGGACCCAGTACTTC; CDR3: CASSQEARRGTQYF
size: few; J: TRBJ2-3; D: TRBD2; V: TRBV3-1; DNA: TGTGCCAGCAGCCAAGGGGGCGGGGGGGCCGAAGATACGCAGTATTTT; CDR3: CASSQGGGGAEDTQYF
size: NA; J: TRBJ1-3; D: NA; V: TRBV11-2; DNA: TGTGCCAGCAGCTTACGTTTGGGGACTGGAAACACCATATATTTT; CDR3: CASSLRLGTGNTIYF
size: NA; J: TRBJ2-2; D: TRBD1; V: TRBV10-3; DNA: TGTGCCATCAGACGGGACAGGGGGTCCGGGGAGCTGTTTTTT; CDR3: CAIRRDRGSGELFF
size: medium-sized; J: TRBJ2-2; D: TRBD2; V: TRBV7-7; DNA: TGTGCTAGCAGAGGACTAGCGGAAAACACCGGGGAGCTGTTTTTT; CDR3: CASRGLAENTGELFF
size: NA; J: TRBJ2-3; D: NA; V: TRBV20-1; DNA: TGCAGTGCTAGAGTCACGACAGATACGCAGTATTTT; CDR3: CSARVTTDTQYF
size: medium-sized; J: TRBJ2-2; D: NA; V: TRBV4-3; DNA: TGCGCCAGCAGCCAAGATCCCTCCCCTAACACCGGGGAGCTGTTTTTT; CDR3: CASSQDPSPNTGELFF
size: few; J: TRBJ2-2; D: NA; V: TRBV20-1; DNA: TGCAGTGCCTTTCCCCCAACTCGAACCGGGGAGCTGTTTTTT; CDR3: CSAFPPTRTGELFF
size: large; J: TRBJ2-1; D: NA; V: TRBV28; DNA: TGTGCCAGCGGGTCGGGCCCCCGGTCAGAGCAGTTCTTC; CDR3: CASGSGPRSEQFF
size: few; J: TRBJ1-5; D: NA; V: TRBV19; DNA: TGTGCCACCAGTAATATCAGGAACCAGCCCCAGCATTTT; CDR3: CATSNIRNQPQHF
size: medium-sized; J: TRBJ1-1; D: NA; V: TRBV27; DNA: TGTGCCAGCAGTCCGACAGGAGGTGGCACTGAAGCTTTCTTT; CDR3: CASSPTGGGTEAFF
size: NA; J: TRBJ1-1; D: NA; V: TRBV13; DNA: TGTGCCAGCAGGGGAGGTGCCCGGAACACTGAAGCTTTCTTT; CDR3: CASRGGARNTEAFF
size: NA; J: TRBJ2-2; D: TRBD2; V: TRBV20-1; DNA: TGCAGTGCTTCAAGGGGCCAGCGGGGGTTGAACACCGGGGAGCTGTTTTTT; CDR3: CSASRGQRGLNTGELFF
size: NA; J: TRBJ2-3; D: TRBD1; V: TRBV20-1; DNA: TGCAGTGCCCTGGCGGCGGGACAGGGGACAGATACGCAGTATTTT; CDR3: CSALAAGQGTDTQYF
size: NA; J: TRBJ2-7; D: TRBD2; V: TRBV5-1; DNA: TGCGCCAGCTGGCCCAGCGGGGCCCCCTACGAGCAGTACTTC; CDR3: CASWPSGAPYEQYF
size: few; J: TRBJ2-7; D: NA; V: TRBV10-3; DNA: TGTGCCATCAGTGAGTCGAGTTACGAGCAGTACTTC; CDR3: CAISESSYEQYF
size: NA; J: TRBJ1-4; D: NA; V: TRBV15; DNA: TGTGCCACCAGCAGAGGTAGAAGTGAAAAACTGTTTTTT; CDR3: CATSRGRSEKLFF
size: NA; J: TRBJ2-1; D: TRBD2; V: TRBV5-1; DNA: TGCGCCAGCAGCCCACAGCGGACTAGCGGGAGGGGGGTAAACTATGAGCAGTTCTTC; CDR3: CASSPQRTSGRGVNYEQFF
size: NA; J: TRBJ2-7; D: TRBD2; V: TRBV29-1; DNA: TGCAGCCCCGCGACTAGCGGGAGTGTCAGTAGGGGCGAGCAGTACTTC; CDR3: CSPATSGSVSRGEQYF
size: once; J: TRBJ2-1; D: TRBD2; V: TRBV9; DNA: TGTGCCAGCAGCGCGGGACTAGCGGGACACAATGAGCAGTTCTTC; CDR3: CASSAGLAGHNEQFF
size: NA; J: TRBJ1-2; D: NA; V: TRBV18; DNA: TGTGCCAGCTCACCTGAGGGCGGCGGAAATTATGGCTACACCTTC; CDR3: CASSPEGGGNYGYTF
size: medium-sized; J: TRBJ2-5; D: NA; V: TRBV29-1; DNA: TGCAGCTGGGGGGGGGGGCTACAGGAGACCCAGTACTTC; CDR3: CSWGGGLQETQYF
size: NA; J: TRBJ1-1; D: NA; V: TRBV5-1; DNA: TGCGCCAGCAGTAGAGGGGACCGCCCTGAAGCTTTCTTT; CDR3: CASSRGDRPEAFF
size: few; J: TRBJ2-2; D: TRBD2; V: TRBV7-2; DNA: TGTGCCAGCAGCTCAAAGGCGGGAGGGGCAAGCGTGGAGCTGTTTTTT; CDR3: CASSSKAGGASVELFF
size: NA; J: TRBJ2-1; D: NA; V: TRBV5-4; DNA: TGTGCCAGCAGCTTGCATACGAGCCCCTCCTACAATGAGCAGTTCTTC; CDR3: CASSLHTSPSYNEQFF
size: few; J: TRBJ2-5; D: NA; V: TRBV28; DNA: TGTGCCAGCACAGGGACATCAGAGACCCAGTACTTC; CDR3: CASTGTSETQYF
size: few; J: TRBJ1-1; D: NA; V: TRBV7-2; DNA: TGTGCCAGCAGCTTAGAAATAGGGGAAGCTTTCTTT; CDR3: CASSLEIGEAFF
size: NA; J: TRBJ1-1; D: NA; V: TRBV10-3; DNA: TGTGCCATCTCGGGCAGACCGAACACTGAAGCTTTCTTT; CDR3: CAISGRPNTEAFF
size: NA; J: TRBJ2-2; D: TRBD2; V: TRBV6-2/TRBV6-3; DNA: TGTGCCAGCAGCATAGCGGGAGGACGAACCGGGGAGCTGTTTTTT; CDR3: CASSIAGGRTGELFF
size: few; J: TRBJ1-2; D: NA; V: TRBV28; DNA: TGTGCCAGCAGTTTTCGAGGGGTCAGGGATCTTGGCTACACCTTC; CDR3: CASSFRGVRDLGYTF
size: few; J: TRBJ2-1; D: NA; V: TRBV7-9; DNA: TGTGCCGAGATCGGTAATGAGCAGTTCTTC; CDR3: CAEIGNEQFF
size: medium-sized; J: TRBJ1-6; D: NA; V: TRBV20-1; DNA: TGCAGTGCGAAGGGACCTCCAGATTCACCCCTCCACTTT; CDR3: CSAKGPPDSPLHF
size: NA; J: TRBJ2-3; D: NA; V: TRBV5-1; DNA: TGCGCCAGCAGAGTAAAGCGAATAGATACGCAGTATTTT; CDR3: CASRVKRIDTQYF
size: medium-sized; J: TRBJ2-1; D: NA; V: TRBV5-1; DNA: TGCGCCAGCAGCGGGGCACCCAATGAGCAGTTCTTC; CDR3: CASSGAPNEQFF
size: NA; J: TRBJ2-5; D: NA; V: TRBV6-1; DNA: TGTGCCAGCAACTATGTCCTCGGGGCGGAGACCCAGTACTTC; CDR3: CASNYVLGAETQYF
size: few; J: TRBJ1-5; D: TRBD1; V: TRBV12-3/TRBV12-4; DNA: TGTGCCAGCAGCCAATTGGACAGGAATCAGCCCCAGCATTTT; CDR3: CASSQLDRNQPQHF
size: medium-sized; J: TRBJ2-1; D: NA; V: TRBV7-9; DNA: TGTGCCAGCAGCTTAGCGACCCAGAATGAGCAGTTCTTC; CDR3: CASSLATQNEQFF
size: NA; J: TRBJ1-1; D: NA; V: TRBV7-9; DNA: TGTGCCAGCAGCTCCAGACAAGCTGGGAACACTGAAGCTTTCTTT; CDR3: CASSSRQAGNTEAFF
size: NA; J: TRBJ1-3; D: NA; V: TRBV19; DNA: TGTGCCAGTAGTCGGTCGAGCTCTGGAAACACCATATATTTT; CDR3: CASSRSSSGNTIYF
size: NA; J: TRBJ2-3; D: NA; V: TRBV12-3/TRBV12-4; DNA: TGTGCCAGCAGTTTTCCGTCCGGCGCGGATACGCAGTATTTT; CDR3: CASSFPSGADTQYF
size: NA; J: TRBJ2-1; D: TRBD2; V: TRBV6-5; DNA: TGTGCCAGCAGTTTCGGCGGGGGGATCCATGAGCAGTTCTTC; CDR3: CASSFGGGIHEQFF
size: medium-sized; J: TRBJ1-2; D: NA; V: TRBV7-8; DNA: TGTGCCAGCAGCTTCGCCGGGGCTGGCTACACCTTC; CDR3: CASSFAGAGYTF